This TCR beta chain was retrieved from a study of cytomegalovirus exposure and HLA in healthy donors. Study findings and constraints: Cytomegalovirus status was reportedly diagnosed by the classifier with high specificity and sensitivity. Sequencing had likely introduced a cluster of highly shared sequence variants as an artifact. Presence/absence results assume similar sequencing depth per donor, which may not hold.

For this clone: Its antigen is currently unknown.

Primers: 60 Vbeta forward and 13 Jbeta reverse. Original processing notes: Later reanalysis found 80 million or so unique TCR beta chains, some 10 million of them shared. Some clones are missing from TCRdb's copy, which holds only in-frame ones; the method was immunoSEQ multiplex PCR. The V and J calls and the clone size are those of that table, but D and trimming were determined from the DNA. The sample carries 120,000 to 150,000 clones, just under 75% recorded once. This CDR3 contains 13 residues. Trimming cost V 2 bases and J 4 bases, with 11 bases left between them. Germline V gene data show CDR1 as SQVTM and CDR2 as ANQGSEA.

The TCR sequence derives from a woman under 30 in good health and CMV-seronegative. Sequencing was carried out using PBMCs. The rearrangement uses TRBV29-1 and TRBJ1-2; D unclear. The DNA for the CDR3 is TGCAGCGTTGAAAGAGAGCGTGGCTATGGCTACACCTTC. This gives the protein CSVERERGYGYTF.